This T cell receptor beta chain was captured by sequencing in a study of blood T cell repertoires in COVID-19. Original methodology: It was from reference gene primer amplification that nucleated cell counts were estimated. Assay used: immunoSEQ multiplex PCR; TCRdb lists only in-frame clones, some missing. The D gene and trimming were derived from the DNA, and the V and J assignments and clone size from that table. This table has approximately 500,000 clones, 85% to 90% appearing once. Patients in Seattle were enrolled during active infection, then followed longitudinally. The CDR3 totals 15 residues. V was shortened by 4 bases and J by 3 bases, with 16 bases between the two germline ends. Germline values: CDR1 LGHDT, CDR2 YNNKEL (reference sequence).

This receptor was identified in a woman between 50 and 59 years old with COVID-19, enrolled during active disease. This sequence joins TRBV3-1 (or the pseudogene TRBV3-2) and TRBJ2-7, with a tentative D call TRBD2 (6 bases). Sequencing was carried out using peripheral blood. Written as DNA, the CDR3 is TGTGCCAGCAGCCCCCGGGACTTCATTCTCTACGAGCAGTACTTC. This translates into CASSPRDFILYEQYF.